What follows describes a single T cell receptor beta chain. The data originate from a study of blood T cell repertoires in COVID-19. This table comes from immunoSEQ multiplex PCR, and its TCRdb copy is limited to in-frame clones, with some not included. The table shows about 210,000 clones, with around 82% occurring only once. This receptor was taken from a woman aged 35 to 49 with acute or convalescent COVID-19. The specimen was peripheral blood.

The CDR3, as DNA: TGTGCCAGCAGAGACATTCGGCCCTATGGCTACACCTTC. Translated, it gives CASRDIRPYGYTF. V usage is TRBV6-5 and J usage is TRBJ1-2; D remains ambiguous. Germline values: CDR1 MNHEY, CDR2 SVGAGI. CDR3 length: 13 amino acids. V dropped 6 bases and J dropped 4 bases, with 12 bases sitting between them.